The clone carrying this T cell receptor beta chain was seen at least ten times. Antigen unknown. This specimen belongs to a study of CD8 T cells in ankylosing spondylitis. Study-wide points: Ankylosing spondylitis blood appeared to be characterized by a TCR beta motif of under 10 highly homologous variants. Disease-linked clones bore a CD8+ phenotype and were relatively rare in peripheral blood. Past studies reported some motif variants in reactive arthritis synovial fluid and blood.

Making use of molecular barcodes, quantitative 5'-RACE generated TCR beta libraries. TCRdb called the 5' RACE reads again in MiXCR, with one record for every CDR3 protein. Here the sample spans around 480,000 distinct CDR3 sequences, roughly a sixth being singletons. Per the germline V gene, CDR1 is MNHEY and CDR2 is SVGAGI. The CDR3 is 11 residues long. Trimming removed 7 bases from V and 5 bases from J, with 8 bases in between. Material: blood, either unsorted or a sorted T cell fraction (not recorded which). The receptor's source is a male donor with ankylosing spondylitis. This chain links TRBV6-5 with TRBJ1-1, with D maybe TRBD1 (5 bases). CDR3 amino acids: CASNGGTEAFF. CDR3 nucleotides: TGTGCCAGCAATGGGGGAACTGAAGCTTTCTTT.